This T cell receptor (beta chain) stems from a study of chemoradiotherapy in HPV16-positive cancers. Across the study: Functional T-cell assays on two HPV16-positive patients' cells defined candidate HPV-specific clones and common TCR motifs. Regarding the study as a whole: During treatment, candidate HPV-specific clones and E7-related motifs expanded in tumor.

About this clone itself: Its antigen is currently unknown.

The CDR3 has 14 residues. The ends lost 5 bases at V and 5 bases at J; junction bases unmatched: 6. CDR1 LNHNV and CDR2 YYDKDF come from the germline V gene (reference sequence). Assay used: immunoSEQ multiplex PCR; TCRdb lists only in-frame clones, some missing. The top ten hold 2.5% to 3.5% of the sample, which has under 40,000 clones, 89% seen once. Over chemoradiotherapy, repertoires were sampled more than once. This clonotype was sampled from a human donor with HPV-associated anogenital cancer. The sequenced sample was blood, obtained from a patient who underwent chemoradiotherapy. This chain links TRBV15 with TRBJ1-2, with 9 bases identical to TRBD1. CDR3 sequence (DNA): TGTGCCACCAGCCCCCGGGACAGGGAGTATGGCTACACCTTC. Translating gives CATSPRDREYGYTF.